This T cell receptor (beta chain) appears in the sequencing data of a study of cytomegalovirus exposure and HLA in healthy donors. Study context: Of all 380 or so donors who were genotyped, 70% to 85% belonged to the Caucasian-associated ancestry cluster.

CDR1 is SQVTM and CDR2 is ANQGSEA in the germline V gene. There are 13 residues in the CDR3. The V and J ends lost 3 bases and 1 base respectively, with 9 bases between them. Whole-study findings and limits: The authors listed 180 or so TCR beta chains as cytomegalovirus-associated. Of the V segments, some could not be distinguished, including TRBV6-2 and TRBV6-3, and were excluded. Relative to equally common others, HLA-associated TCR beta chains showed greater clonal expansion in a later analysis.

This clone turned up a few times. Its target is unknown. The PCR made use of 60 Vbeta and 13 Jbeta primers. Measured with immunoSEQ multiplex PCR; TCRdb has only the in-frame clones, and not every one. The sample lists about 160,000 clones; around four fifths were seen once. What was sequenced was PBMCs. The chain uses TRBV29-1 and TRBJ1-1, with D perhaps matching TRBD1 (5 bases). This clonotype was sampled from a woman between 18 and 29 years old in good health and CMV-seronegative. This CDR3 is CSVDGGWNTEAFF. Here the CDR3 DNA reads TGCAGCGTTGATGGGGGGTGGAACACTGAAGCTTTCTTT.